One sample yielded the 29 T cell receptor beta chains listed below, sequenced in a study of T cells after posttransplantation cyclophosphamide. Controls had myeloablative marrow grafts with methotrexate and calcineurin inhibitor, sampled at 1 year. The data were produced by immunoSEQ multiplex PCR, yet TCRdb's version contains in-frame clones alone and is incomplete. The repertoire holds roughly 4,600 clones, with about four fifths as singletons. Source: PBMCs, taken after an allogeneic stem cell transplant with a calcineurin inhibitor and methotrexate. The receptors derive from a male patient between 40 and 50 years old who received an allogeneic stem cell transplant from an unrelated donor, was CMV-positive, and had chronic GVHD only. A subset of T cells may come from the graft donor.

The genes are TRBV27 and TRBJ2-5; TRBD1 agrees at 9 bases. V was pared by 6 bases and J by 4 bases, with 15 bases of the junction left unmatched. From germline, CDR1 is MNHEY and CDR2 SMNVEV (reference sequence). This CDR3 has 17 residues. CDR3 residues: CASRLLSGTGFLETQYF. The CDR3, as DNA: TGTGCCAGCAGGCTACTATCCGGGACAGGGTTCCTAGAGACCCAGTACTTC.

The chain is built from TRBV2 and TRBJ2-1, with 9 nucleotides matching TRBD2. With V trimmed by 4 bases and J by 7 bases, 8 bases remained unmatched. The CDR3 is 15 residues long. The V gene's germline CDR1 is SNHLY and CDR2 FYNNEI. CDR3 DNA sequence: TGTGCCAGCAGTGTTTCGCCTAGCGGGACGAATGAGCAGTTCTTC. It yields the protein CASSVSPSGTNEQFF. The variable domain in full, completed from reference TRBV2 and TRBJ2-1, reads EPEVTQTPSHQVTQMGQEVILRCVPISNHLYFYWYRQILGQKVEFLVSFYNNEISEKSEIFDDQFSVERPDGSNFTLKIRSTKLEDSAMYFCASSVSPSGTNEQFFGPGTRLTVL.

The CDR3 here is CASTGTDTQYF. CDR3 nucleotide sequence: TGCGCCAGCACGGGGACAGATACGCAGTATTTT. The chain joins TRBV10-2 to TRBJ2-3, with D maybe TRBD2 (5 bases). The germline V and J ends were trimmed by 7 bases and 3 bases, with 5 bases remaining between them. Germline CDR1 WSHSY, CDR2 SAAADI. CDR3 length: 11 amino acids.

This chain uses TRBV18 with TRBJ2-1; TRBD1 is a possible D gene (6 bases). CDR3 length: 18 amino acids. The V gene lost 1 base and the J gene lost 1 base, with 17 bases spanning the gap. Germline lookup yields CDR1 KGHSH and CDR2 LQKENI. CDR3 bases: TGTGCCAGCTCACCACTGAGCCCCAAGGGGGAATCCTACAATGAGCAGTTCTTC. Encoded protein: CASSPLSPKGESYNEQFF. Complete variable domain (other parts from reference TRBV18 and TRBJ2-1): NAGVMQNPRHLVRRRGQEARLRCSPMKGHSHVYWYRQLPEEGLKFMVYLQKENIIDESGMPKERFSAEFPKEGPSILRIQQVVRGDSAAYFCASSPLSPKGESYNEQFFGPGTRLTVL.

This chain joins TRBV29-1 and TRBJ1-6; D is perhaps TRBD1 (5 bases). CDR3 length equals 13 residues. V was cut by 6 bases and J by 10 bases, with 16 bases left in between. The germline V gene encodes CDR1 SQVTM and CDR2 ANQGSEA. The CDR3 coding sequence is TGCAGCGTCGCGACAGACCCGGAATCACCCCTCCACTTT. Amino acid sequence: CSVATDPESPLHF.

In its sample, this clone was seen a few times. The rearrangement links TRBV29-1 to TRBJ2-1, with D possibly matching TRBD2 (6 bases). V lost 6 bases, J lost 3 bases, and 15 bases lay in between. Per the germline V gene, CDR1 is SQVTM and CDR2 is ANQGSEA. The CDR3 is made up of 14 amino acids. The CDR3 loop is CSVPGGGYYNEQFF. CDR3 DNA sequence: TGCAGCGTCCCTGGTGGGGGGTACTACAATGAGCAGTTCTTC.

This clone was detected once. The chain recombines TRBV9 with TRBJ2-1; no definite D call. The germline V and J ends were trimmed by 0 bases and 0 bases, with 10 bases remaining between them. The CDR3 spans 16 residues. Germline assignment: CDR1 SGDLS and CDR2 YYNGEE. The CDR3 loop is CASSVGLTSSYNEQFF. The CDR3 DNA is TGTGCCAGCAGCGTAGGGTTAACAAGCTCCTACAATGAGCAGTTCTTC.

V and J are TRBV7-3 and TRBJ2-7, with 11 bases that match TRBD1. The germline V gene has CDR1 SGHTA and CDR2 FQGTGA. This CDR3 contains 15 residues. J lost 3 bases, V lost 5 bases, and 6 bases had no gene match. The CDR3 DNA reads as TGTGCCAGCAGCGCATCAGGGACAGGGGGCTACGAGCAGTACTTC. Amino acids: CASSASGTGGYEQYF.

The rearrangement uses TRBV19 and TRBJ2-2; tentative D call: TRBD2 (5 bases). The CDR3 contains 14 residues. Trimming removed 1 base from V and 3 bases from J, with 6 bases in between. CDR1 and CDR2 from the germline V gene are LNHDA and SQIVND (reference sequence). CDR3 region: CASSIAGYTGELFF. The DNA for the CDR3 is TGTGCCAGTAGTATAGCGGGGTACACCGGGGAGCTGTTTTTT.

The chain combines TRBV5-1 with TRBJ2-1; 7 bases match TRBD1. Unmatched junction bases numbered 9, after V lost 4 bases and J lost 5 bases. There are 15 residues in the CDR3. Germline CDR1 SGHRS, CDR2 YFSETQ. The CDR3 spells CASSLTGNMNNEQFF. In nucleotides, the CDR3 is TGCGCCAGCAGCCTGACAGGGAATATGAACAATGAGCAGTTCTTC.

The chain joins TRBV29-1 to TRBJ2-7, with a weak D call TRBD1 (6 bases). This CDR3 contains 12 residues. Germline CDR1 reads SQVTM; CDR2 reads ANQGSEA. V lost 6 bases to trimming and J lost 2 bases, with 11 bases between them. The CDR3 sequence is CSVLDRPYEQYF. In DNA form, the CDR3 reads TGCAGCGTCCTAGACAGGCCCTACGAGCAGTACTTC.

The chain uses TRBV27 and TRBJ2-5, with D unresolved. The end of the DNA is better explained by TRBJ2-7, so the J call may be wrong. The CDR3 has 14 amino acids. CDR1 MNHEY and CDR2 SMNVEV come from the germline V gene (reference sequence). CDR3 sequence (DNA): TGTGCCAGCCCGCCCCAGCGTTACTCCTACGAGCAGTACTTC. Translating it yields CASPPQRYSYEQYF.

The chain recombines TRBV7-2 with TRBJ1-4; TRBD1 agrees at 9 bases. V lost 5 bases, J lost 6 bases, and 7 bases stayed unmatched. This CDR3 is built from 15 residues. The germline V gene has CDR1 SGHTA and CDR2 FQGNSA. The CDR3 here is CASSRHRGRDEKLFF. The CDR3 DNA follows: TGTGCCAGCAGCCGACACAGGGGGCGGGATGAAAAACTGTTTTTT.

V is TRBV19 and J is TRBJ2-6; D may be TRBD1 (5 bases). The CDR3 covers 20 residues. Germline V CDR1 and CDR2: LNHDA, SQIVND (reference sequence). V gave up 3 bases and J gave up 0 bases, with 21 bases separating them. The CDR3 sequence is CASSINPHQGVDSGANVLTF. The CDR3 DNA follows: TGTGCCAGTAGTATTAACCCGCATCAGGGTGTCGACTCTGGGGCCAACGTCCTGACTTTC.

The chain combines TRBV7-9 with TRBJ1-1; possibly TRBD1 for D (6 bases). CDR3 size: 16 residues. Trimming left V 2 bases short and J 5 bases short, with 18 bases between. The germline gives CDR1 SEHNR, CDR2 FQNEAQ (reference sequence). The chain's CDR3 is CASSLYGTQKRTEAFF. The CDR3 region has the DNA TGTGCCAGCAGCTTATACGGGACACAAAAGCGGACTGAAGCTTTCTTT.

The gene calls are TRBV4-3 and TRBJ2-2, with D unclear. The V and J ends lost 1 base and 6 bases respectively, with 12 bases between them. Germline V gene sequence: CDR1 LGHNA, CDR2 YSLEER. The CDR3 has 15 amino acids. The CDR3 loop is CASSQGSLPSGELFF. The CDR3, as DNA: TGCGCCAGCAGCCAAGGTTCCCTACCATCCGGGGAGCTGTTTTTT.

This rearrangement joins TRBV29-1 to TRBJ1-2; D possibly corresponds to TRBD1 (6 bases). The CDR3 is 13 amino acids. Trimming stripped 2 bases from V and 7 bases from J, with 14 bases between. The germline V gene has CDR1 SQVTM and CDR2 ANQGSEA. CDR3 amino acids: CSVERLGGFGYTF. The CDR3 DNA is TGCAGCGTTGAAAGGCTTGGGGGCTTTGGCTACACCTTC. The full variable domain, completed using reference TRBV29-1 and TRBJ1-2, is SAVISQKPSRDICQRGTSLTIQCQVDSQVTMMFWYRQQPGQSLTLIATANQGSEATYESGFVIDKFPISRPNLTFSTLTVSNMSPEDSSIYLCSVERLGGFGYTFGSGTRLTVV.

V and J are TRBV7-2 and TRBJ2-7, with D perhaps TRBD2 (6 bases). The germline V and J ends were trimmed by 5 bases and 6 bases, with 14 bases remaining between them. This CDR3 spans 13 amino acids. The germline V gene has CDR1 SGHTA and CDR2 FQGNSA. The CDR3 DNA reads TGTGCCAGCAGCCCCCAGCAGGAGGGCGAGCAGTACTTC. Translating gives CASSPQQEGEQYF.

The genes are TRBV6-1 and TRBJ1-2; 9 positions agree with TRBD1. CDR1 is MNHNS and CDR2 is SASEGT in the germline V gene. The CDR3 has 14 amino acids. The junction had 9 bases not matched to a gene; V was cut back by 6 bases and J by 7 bases. CDR3 amino acids: CASRGTGGAGGYTF. The CDR3 DNA reads as TGTGCCAGCAGGGGAACAGGGGGCGCGGGTGGCTACACCTTC.

J is TRBJ2-3 and V is TRBV29-1, with TRBD2 as a possible D gene (5 bases). Per germline, CDR1 SQVTM and CDR2 ANQGSEA. V lost 6 bases, J lost 4 bases, and 11 bases lay in between. The CDR3 is 12 residues long. The CDR3 DNA is TGCAGCGTAGCCATCGGGGCAGATACGCAGTATTTT. Translation gives CSVAIGADTQYF.

This chain uses TRBV9 with TRBJ1-5, with D hard to call. This CDR3 comprises 20 residues. V was pared by 5 bases and J by 0 bases, with 27 bases between. CDR1 is SGDLS and CDR2 is YYNGEE in the germline V gene. The CDR3 sequence is CASRYNFGTVAEYSNQPQHF. The CDR3 coding sequence is TGTGCCAGCAGGTATAATTTCGGTACAGTCGCAGAATATAGCAATCAGCCCCAGCATTTT. The variable domain in full, with the rest retrieved from reference TRBV9 and TRBJ1-5, is DSGVTQTPKHLITATGQRVTLRCSPRSGDLSVYWYQQSLDQGLQFLIQYYNGEERAKGNILERFSAQQFPDLHSELNLSSLELGDSALYFCASRYNFGTVAEYSNQPQHFGDGTRLSIL.

This clone is large in the sample. The rearrangement uses TRBV12-5 and TRBJ2-7; 7 bases map to TRBD1. The CDR3 consists of 16 residues. V dropped 1 base and J dropped 4; count of bases not matched to a gene: 10. CDR1 and CDR2 from the germline V gene are LGHNT and FRNRAP. In DNA form, the CDR3 reads TGTGCTAGTGGTTTGGACCGGACAGGTCCAGAGTACGAGCAGTACTTC. This encodes CASGLDRTGPEYEQYF.

This chain uses TRBV5-6 with TRBJ1-1; D is possibly TRBD1 (5 bases). The CDR3 is made up of 16 amino acids. In germline, CDR1 is SGHDT, CDR2 YYEEEE. The V end lost 0 bases, the J end lost 7 bases, and 19 bases lay between the germline ends. CDR3 sequence reads: CASSLAESGGGGEAFF. The CDR3 nucleotides read TGTGCCAGCAGCTTGGCCGAAAGTGGGGGAGGAGGTGAAGCTTTCTTT.

The CDR3 DNA sequence: TGTGCCACCCACAGGGACCACGAGCAGTACTTC. Its translation: CATHRDHEQYF. The V and J genes are TRBV6-1 and TRBJ2-7, with D possibly being TRBD1 (6 bases). Germline loops: CDR1 MNHNS, CDR2 SASEGT. CDR3 length: 11 amino acids. With 10 bases removed from V and 5 bases from J, the gap between germline ends came to 12 bases.

The chain recombines TRBV5-4 with TRBJ2-7, with D unclear. Per germline, CDR1 SGHNT and CDR2 YYREEE (reference sequence). The CDR3 is made up of 11 amino acids. V lost 0 bases and J lost 7, with 5 bases in between. CDR3 nucleotide sequence: TGTGCCAGCAGCTTGGGGCAGGAGCAGTACTTC. Amino acid sequence: CASSLGQEQYF.

V and J are TRBV4-2 and TRBJ2-2, with D unresolved. V lost 0 bases and J lost 5, with 7 bases in between. This CDR3 has 14 residues. Germline assignment: CDR1 LGHNA and CDR2 YNFKEQ. CDR3 DNA: TGTGCCAGCAGCCAAGAACCCGGGACCGGGGAGCTGTTTTTT. Amino acid sequence: CASSQEPGTGELFF.

The gene calls are TRBV6-1 and TRBJ2-2; TRBD2 agrees at 7 bases. CDR3 length: 15 amino acids. The trim removed 2 bases at V and 2 bases at J, leaving 2 bases unmatched. Germline CDR1 and CDR2: MNHNS and SASEGT. The CDR3 reads CASSEIAGNTGELFF. CDR3 in DNA: TGTGCCAGCAGTGAAATAGCGGGCAACACCGGGGAGCTGTTTTTT.

This sequence joins TRBV2 and TRBJ2-7; TRBD1 is a possible D gene (7 bases). V lost 6 bases and J 6 bases, leaving 21 bases between the germline ends. Germline CDR1 and CDR2: SNHLY and FYNNEI. The CDR3 loop spans 15 amino acids. The CDR3 DNA follows: TGTGCCAGCAGGGCTCGCGGGACAGCCTCCGGCGAGCAGTACTTC. Its protein is CASRARGTASGEQYF.

J is TRBJ2-5 and V is TRBV5-1; TRBD1 matches 9 bases. The CDR3 totals 18 residues. Germline CDR1 reads SGHRS; CDR2 reads YFSETQ. Germline trimming cut 3 bases from V and 5 bases from J; bases unmatched to any gene: 17. In DNA form, the CDR3 reads TGCGCCAGCAGCTATACCAGACAGGGGGTGTCTTCAGGCGAGACCCAGTACTTC. This gives the protein CASSYTRQGVSSGETQYF.